The 10 T cell receptor beta chains given below trace back to one sample, sequenced in a study of blood T cell repertoires in COVID-19. TCRdb's copy holds only in-frame clones and misses some; the assay was immunoSEQ multiplex PCR. The repertoire holds 220,000 or so clones, 85% to 90% seen once, with 0.87% in the top ten. The sample taken for sequencing was PBMCs or T cells enriched from blood (not recorded which). The receptors were gathered from a man between 45 and 60 years old who had been exposed to COVID-19.

The chain combines TRBV5-1 with TRBJ2-7, with 7 bases matching TRBD1. CDR1 is SGHRS, CDR2 YFSETQ, per germline. This CDR3 contains 14 residues. The V and J ends lost 3 bases and 4 bases, in that order; junction bases with no gene match: 7. For the CDR3, the DNA is TGCGCCAGCAGCTCGACAGGGTTGGTGTACGAGCAGTACTTC. This translates into CASSSTGLVYEQYF.

The rearrangement links TRBV25-1 to TRBJ2-5; 7 nucleotides match TRBD2. CDR1 is MGHDK and CDR2 is SYGVNS in the germline V gene. There are 15 residues in the CDR3. V gave up 1 base and J gave up 1 base; unmatched junction bases: 3. CDR3 sequence: CASSEWPSGQETQYF. The CDR3 nucleotides read TGTGCCAGCAGTGAATGGCCTAGCGGCCAAGAGACCCAGTACTTC. The full variable domain, its missing parts supplied by reference TRBV25-1 and TRBJ2-5, is EADIYQTPRYLVIGTGKKITLECSQTMGHDKMYWYQQDPGMELHLIHYSYGVNSTEKGDLSSESTVSRIRTEHFPLTLESARPSHTSQYLCASSEWPSGQETQYFGPGTRLLVL.

The genes are TRBV7-2 and TRBJ1-2; D unresolved. The ends were cut back, 3 bases at V and 1 base at J, with 6 bases in the middle. Germline loops: CDR1 SGHTA, CDR2 FQGNSA. The CDR3 contains 13 residues. As DNA, the CDR3 is TGTGCCAGCAGCTTGTACAATAACTATGGCTACACCTTC. The encoded protein is CASSLYNNYGYTF.

The gene calls are TRBV5-1 and TRBJ1-1; D might be TRBD1 (6 bases). Germline V gives CDR1 SGHRS, CDR2 YFSETQ. Trimming took 1 base from V and 4 from J, leaving 11 bases between them. This CDR3 is built from 14 residues. CDR3 DNA sequence: TGCGCCAGCAGCTTGCAGGGGAGGGCCACTGAAGCTTTCTTT. It encodes CASSLQGRATEAFF.

This chain links TRBV6-8 with TRBJ1-5; perhaps TRBD1 as D (6 bases). The CDR3 contains 15 residues. Germline-derived CDR1 and CDR2 are MNHGY and SAAAGT. Trimming cost V 6 bases and J 5 bases, with 17 bases left between them. In DNA form, the CDR3 reads TGTGCCAGCAGACCCAACAGGGCTTCCGATCAGCCCCAGCATTTT. Its protein product is CASRPNRASDQPQHF.

The J gene is TRBJ1-6, the V gene TRBV7-2; D gene ambiguous. Germline V gene lookup returns CDR1 SGHTA and CDR2 FQGNSA. V shed 5 bases and J shed 6 bases, with 5 bases lying between them. The CDR3 has 12 residues. DNA for the CDR3: TGTGCCAGCAGCCCGGGTAATTCACCCCTCCACTTT. It specifies CASSPGNSPLHF.

This chain uses TRBV5-1 with TRBJ1-3, with 8 bases aligning to TRBD1. The germline V gene has CDR1 SGHRS and CDR2 YFSETQ. The CDR3 runs to 14 residues. V was clipped by 4 bases and J by 4 bases; unmatched bases: 4. The CDR3 DNA follows: TGCGCCAGCAGCCTGGGGACAGGAGGAAACACCATATATTTT. Translation: CASSLGTGGNTIYF.

The chain is built from TRBV11-3 and TRBJ1-2, with 7 positions matching TRBD1. Germline CDR1 is SGHNT and CDR2 is YENEEA. After removal of 3 bases from V and 6 bases from J, the junction contained 4 bases not matched to a gene. The CDR3 is made up of 13 amino acids. CDR3 in amino acids: CASSFLTGDGYTF. The CDR3 nucleotides are TGTGCCAGCAGCTTCTTAACAGGGGATGGCTACACCTTC.

J is TRBJ2-2 and V is TRBV18; TRBD1 agrees at 10 bases. The V segment lost 5 bases and the J segment 2 bases; nucleotides outside the gene matches: 2. The V gene's germline CDR1 is KGHSH and CDR2 LQKENI. The CDR3 runs to 15 residues. The CDR3 sequence: CASSRDRGNTGELFF. In DNA, the CDR3 is TGTGCCAGCTCAAGGGACAGGGGAAACACCGGGGAGCTGTTTTTT.

This clone was counted a few times. The J gene is TRBJ1-2, the V gene TRBV11-3; the D gene is possibly TRBD1 (5 bases). Germline CDR1 SGHNT, CDR2 YENEEA. CDR3 size: 16 residues. With 0 bases removed from V and 0 bases from J, the gap between germline ends came to 11 bases. CDR3 protein: CASSLEGRHANYGYTF. DNA for the CDR3: TGTGCCAGCAGCTTAGAGGGGCGACACGCTAACTATGGCTACACCTTC.